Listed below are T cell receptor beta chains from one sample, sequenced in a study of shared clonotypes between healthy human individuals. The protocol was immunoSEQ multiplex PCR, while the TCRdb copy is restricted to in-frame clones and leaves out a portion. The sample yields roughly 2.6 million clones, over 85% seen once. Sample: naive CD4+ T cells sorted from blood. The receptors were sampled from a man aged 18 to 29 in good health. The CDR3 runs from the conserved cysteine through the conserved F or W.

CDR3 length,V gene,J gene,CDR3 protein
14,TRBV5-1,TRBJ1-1,CASSPGWTNAEAFF
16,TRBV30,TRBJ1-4,CAWSVWGRATNEKLFF
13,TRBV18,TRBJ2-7,CASSDRSSYEQYF
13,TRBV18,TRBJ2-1,CASSPGLDNEQFF
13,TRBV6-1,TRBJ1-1,CASGQHLNTEAFF
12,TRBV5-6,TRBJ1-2,CASNRGPEGYTF
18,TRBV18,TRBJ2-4,CASSFGPSTGLAKNIQYF
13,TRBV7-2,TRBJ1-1,CASSFTGNTEAFF
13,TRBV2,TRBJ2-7,CASSEEEGTKEYF
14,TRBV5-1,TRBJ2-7,CASSLSSGTYEQYF
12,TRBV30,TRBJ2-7,CAWSVGSYEQYF
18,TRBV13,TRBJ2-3,CASSLRPSSGRGTDTQYF
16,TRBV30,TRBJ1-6,CAWRRTGASYNSPLHF
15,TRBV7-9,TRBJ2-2,CASTSRNTNTGELFF
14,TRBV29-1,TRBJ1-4,CSVAGIENGEKLFF
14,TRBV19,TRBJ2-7,CASSKFGGDYEQYF
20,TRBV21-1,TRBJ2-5,CASSLSRIGRDRGLKETQYF
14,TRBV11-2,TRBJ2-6,CASSTVSGANVLTF
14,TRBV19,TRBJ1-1,CASSIVGVNTEAFF
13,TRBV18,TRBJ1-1,CASSARGQSEAFF
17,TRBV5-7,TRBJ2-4,CASSLPGTGWAKNIQYF
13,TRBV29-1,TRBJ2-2,CSAKGMNTGELFF
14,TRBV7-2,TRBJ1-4,CASASNLPWEKLFF
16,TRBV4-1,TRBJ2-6,CASSQGSSSGANVLTF
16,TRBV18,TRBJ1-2,CASSPREGGSGYGYTF
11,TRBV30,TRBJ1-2,CAWSETMGYTF
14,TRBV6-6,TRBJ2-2,CASRRTPNTGELFF
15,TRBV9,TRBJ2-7,CASSAAGVRGYEQYF
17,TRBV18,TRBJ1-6,CASSPPRGGPYNSPLHF
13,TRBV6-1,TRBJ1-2,CATRGQDIYGYTF
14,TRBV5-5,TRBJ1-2,CASSLVGFDYGYTF
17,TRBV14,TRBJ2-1,CASSPTGEGRPYNEQFF
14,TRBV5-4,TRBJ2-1,CASKAGGTYNEQFF
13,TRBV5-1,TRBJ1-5,CASSLAIGQPQHF
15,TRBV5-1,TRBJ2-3,CASSLDRGGFGTQYF
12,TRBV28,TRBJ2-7,CASRRTSYEQYF
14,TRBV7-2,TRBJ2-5,CASSSSGYQETQYF
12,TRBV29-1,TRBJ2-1,CSVGKGYNEQFF
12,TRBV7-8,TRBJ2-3,CASSLGVDTQYF
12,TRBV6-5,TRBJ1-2,CASSERGYGYTF
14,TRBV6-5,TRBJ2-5,CASSSSGGTETQYF
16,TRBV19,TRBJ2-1,CASSTPGGISYNEQFF
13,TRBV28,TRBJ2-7,CASTPRGAREQYF
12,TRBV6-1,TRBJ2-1,CATGRRLNEQFF
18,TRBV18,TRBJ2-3,CASSPFKGSPNRADTQYF
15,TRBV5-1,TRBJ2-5,CASSLAALSGETQYF
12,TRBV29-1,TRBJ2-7,CSYGDGSYEQYF
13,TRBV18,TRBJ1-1,CASSFTSNTEAFF
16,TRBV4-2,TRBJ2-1,CASSRTGTGGYNEQFF
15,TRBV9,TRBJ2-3,CASSVGSLRTDTQYF
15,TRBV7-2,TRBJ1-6,CASSLVSLTGSPLHF